This T cell receptor (beta chain) appears in the sequencing data of a study of Ad26.COV2.S vaccination and SARS-CoV-2 variants. Whole-study findings and limits: Relative to placebo recipients, vaccine recipients exhibited elevated spike-specific TCR breadth.

Germline CDR1 is KGHDR and CDR2 is SFDVKD. This CDR3 is built from 13 residues. Trimming took off 7 bases at V and 5 bases at J, with 11 bases between the two ends. Concerning this clone itself: What it binds is not known.

The treatment here: over 15 received Ad26.COV2.S at low or high dose, single or two shots; about 5 received placebo; per-sample allocation not given. At day 63 after the first vaccine or placebo injection, samples were drawn. Immunization relied on an Ad26 vector, which expressed Wuhan-strain SARS-CoV-2 spike. Method: immunoSEQ multiplex PCR; TCRdb's copy keeps in-frame clones and lacks some. The repertoire holds more than 400,000 clones, with 90% as singletons. This rearrangement joins TRBV24-1 to TRBJ2-4, with D unresolved. The TCR sequence derives from a person between 18 and 60 years old who received the Ad26.COV2.S COVID-19 vaccine or a placebo. Sequencing used peripheral blood, obtained in a trial of Ad26.COV2.S vaccine versus placebo. CDR3 bases: TGTGCCACCAGCCCCCGGTTTCAAAACATTCAGTACTTC. Translated: CATSPRFQNIQYF.